These 8 T cell receptor beta chains were sequenced from one sample in a study of blood T cell repertoires in COVID-19. Method: immunoSEQ multiplex PCR; TCRdb's copy keeps in-frame clones and lacks some. The sample shows a few hundred thousand clones, over 85% of them seen only once. Sequenced material: PBMCs or T cells enriched from blood (not recorded which). These receptors came from a woman aged 25 to 39 who had recovered from COVID-19.

This chain uses TRBV30 with TRBJ2-1; TRBD2 agrees at 14 bases. Germline V gene lookup returns CDR1 GTSNPN and CDR2 SVGIG (reference sequence). V gave up 3 bases and J gave up 1 base; unmatched junction bases: 5. CDR3 size: 17 residues. CDR3 coding DNA: TGTGCCTGGAGGTGGACTAGCGGGGGGCTGTCCTACAATGAGCAGTTCTTC. Its protein is CAWRWTSGGLSYNEQFF.

V and J are TRBV10-2 and TRBJ2-2, with D possibly matching TRBD1 (5 bases). The V end lost 3 bases, the J end lost 0 bases, and 8 bases lay between the germline ends. Germline lookup yields CDR1 WSHSY and CDR2 SAAADI. CDR3 length: 15 residues. CDR3 nucleotide sequence: TGCGCCAGCAGTGAAATCAGGGCGAACACCGGGGAGCTGTTTTTT. Protein product: CASSEIRANTGELFF.

This chain joins TRBV19 and TRBJ1-2; the D gene is possibly TRBD1 (5 bases). The germline V and J ends were trimmed by 5 bases and 10 bases, with 17 bases remaining between them. The CDR3 spans 13 residues. Germline CDR1 and CDR2: LNHDA and SQIVND (reference sequence). As DNA, the CDR3 is TGTGCCAGTAGTGACTCAGGGAAAGAGGACTACACCTTC. It translates to CASSDSGKEDYTF.

This clone was found once. The gene calls are TRBV4-2 and TRBJ1-1, with D maybe TRBD1 (6 bases). Trimming shortened V by 2 bases and J by 3 bases, and 16 bases separated the two germline ends. CDR3 size: 16 residues. CDR1 and CDR2 from the germline V gene are LGHNA and YNFKEQ. CDR3 in amino acids: CASSQKGGGRYTEAFF. Written as DNA, the CDR3 is TGTGCCAGCAGCCAAAAGGGAGGGGGGCGTTACACTGAAGCTTTCTTT.

This clone showed up just once. The CDR3 DNA is TGCGCCAGCAGCCAAGGATCATTACAGGGGGTCCACGGAAAACTGTTTTTT. As protein: CASSQGSLQGVHGKLFF. The V gene is TRBV4-1, the J gene TRBJ1-4; 8 positions agree with TRBD1. V was clipped by 1 base and J by 10 bases; unmatched bases: 14. This CDR3 spans 17 amino acids. Germline V gene lookup returns CDR1 MGHRA and CDR2 YSYEKL.

The J gene is TRBJ2-7, the V gene TRBV7-2; the D gene is possibly TRBD1 (5 bases). CDR1 and CDR2 from the germline V gene are SGHTA and FQGNSA. V dropped 1 base and J dropped 7 bases, with 11 bases sitting between them. CDR3 length: 13 residues. The CDR3 coding sequence is TGTGCCAGCAGCTTAGACCAGGGTTGGGAGCAGTACTTC. Translation gives CASSLDQGWEQYF. Full variable domain (missing parts from reference TRBV7-2 and TRBJ2-7): GAGVSQSPSNKVTEKGKDVELRCDPISGHTALYWYRQSLGQGLEFLIYFQGNSAPDKSGLPSDRFSAERTGGSVSTLTIQRTQQEDSAVYLCASSLDQGWEQYFGPGTRLTVT.

This clone was seen a single time. This chain uses TRBV4-2 with TRBJ2-7, with a tentative D call TRBD1 (6 bases). This CDR3 contains 15 residues. Trimming took off 1 base at V and 7 bases at J, with 17 bases between the two ends. Germline CDR1 and CDR2: LGHNA and YNFKEQ. The CDR3 bases are TGTGCCAGCAGCCAAGTCGTAATGGGGGCGAGTGAGCAGTACTTC. This encodes CASSQVVMGASEQYF.

The chain couples TRBV19 to TRBJ2-3; TRBD1 matches 7 bases. CDR3 length: 16 residues. Germline values: CDR1 LNHDA, CDR2 SQIVND (reference sequence). The trim removed 4 bases at V and 0 bases at J, leaving 7 bases unmatched. CDR3 protein: CASSRDRLSSTDTQYF. The DNA for the CDR3 is TGTGCCAGTAGTAGGGACAGACTTTCTAGCACAGATACGCAGTATTTT. Supplemented by reference TRBV19 and TRBJ2-3, the full variable domain reads DGGITQSPKYLFRKEGQNVTLSCEQNLNHDAMYWYRQDPGQGLRLIYYSQIVNDFQKGDIAEGYSVSREKKESFPLTVTSAQKNPTAFYLCASSRDRLSSTDTQYFGPGTRLTVL.